Listed here are 26 T cell receptor beta chains from one sample, sequenced in a study of neurological immune-mediated disorders. TCRdb reprocessed the 5' RACE reads via MiXCR and lists one record per CDR3 protein. The sample lists about 62,000 distinct CDR3 sequences, 4% to 6% occurring once. The material sequenced was PBMCs. The receptors stem from a woman aged 50 to 60 with multiple sclerosis.

The chain links TRBV12-3 or TRBV12-4 to TRBJ2-3, with 8 positions matching TRBD1. This CDR3 spans 15 amino acids. J gave up 5 bases and V 5 bases, and 9 bases lay outside the gene matches. The DNA of the CDR3 is TGTGCCAGCAGTATGGACAGGGTGGGGAGAGATACGCAGTATTTT. Translating it yields CASSMDRVGRDTQYF.

This clonotype has ten or more counts. The chain combines TRBV7-9 with TRBJ2-2; 7 bases fit TRBD1. The V gene's germline CDR1 is SEHNR and CDR2 FQNEAQ (reference sequence). The ends lost 1 base at V and 7 bases at J; junction bases unmatched: 6. The CDR3 is made up of 15 amino acids. The CDR3 spells CASSLEGGAFGELFF. The CDR3 nucleotides are TGTGCCAGCAGCTTAGAAGGGGGCGCTTTCGGGGAGCTGTTTTTT.

This clonotype appeared many times. A junction boundary mismatches the germline segment, possibly from a read error. CDR3 protein: CASSLGWTGGNSPLNF. CDR3 bases: TGTGCCAGCAGCTTAGGTTGGACAGGGGGGAATTCACCCCTCAACTTT. The J gene is TRBJ1-6, the V gene TRBV7-2; 10 nucleotides match TRBD1. The CDR3 is 16 amino acids. The germline V gene has CDR1 SGHTA and CDR2 FQGNSA.

The table lists this clonotype with many counts. The chain has TRBV11-3 and TRBJ2-4; D not certain. V was clipped by 2 bases and J by 5 bases, with 7 bases between them. CDR3 length: 13 amino acids. Germline values: CDR1 SGHNT, CDR2 YENEEA. CDR3: CASSLYGENIQYF. Written as DNA, the CDR3 is TGTGCCAGCAGCTTATACGGAGAAAACATTCAGTACTTC. The variable domain in full, with the rest retrieved from reference TRBV11-3 and TRBJ2-4, is EAGVVQSPRYKIIEKKQPVAFWCNPISGHNTLYWYLQNLGQGPELLIRYENEEAVDDSQLPKDRFSAERLKGVDSTLKIQPAELGDSAVYLCASSLYGENIQYFGAGTRLSVL.

This clonotype was observed many times. The gene calls are TRBV20-1 and TRBJ1-2; 7 nucleotides match TRBD1. Germline loops: CDR1 DFQATT, CDR2 SNEGSKA (reference sequence). The CDR3 runs 13 residues. The V gene end was trimmed by 5 bases and the J gene end by 2 bases; junction bases not matched to a gene: 5. This CDR3 reads CSASGTENYGYTF. CDR3 in DNA: TGCAGTGCTTCCGGGACAGAGAACTATGGCTACACCTTC.

This clonotype was seen ten or more times. This chain uses TRBV20-1 with TRBJ2-5; D uncertain. The CDR3 runs 11 residues. CDR1 is DFQATT, CDR2 SNEGSKA, per germline (reference sequence). V was pared by 4 bases and J by 0 bases, with 3 bases between. CDR3 bases: TGCAGTGCTACTCACCAAGAGACCCAGTACTTC. Its translation: CSATHQETQYF.

In regard to this clonotype: The CDR3 end shows no conserved phenylalanine or tryptophan, and so a read error is likely. The chain has TRBV28 and TRBJ2-7; no clear D gene. V dropped 3 bases and J dropped 0 bases, with 9 bases sitting between them. The CDR3 sequence is 14 residues long. Germline-derived CDR1 and CDR2 are MDHEN and SYDVKM. CDR3 region: CASSFGLSSYEQYN. The CDR3, as DNA: TGTGCCAGCAGTTTCGGCCTGAGCTCCTACGAGCAGTACAAC.

This clonotype appeared many times. V usage is TRBV9 and J usage is TRBJ2-1; 8 bases align to TRBD1. CDR1 SGDLS and CDR2 YYNGEE come from the germline V gene. The length of the CDR3 is 16 residues. V dropped 1 base and J dropped 7; count of bases not matched to a gene: 10. CDR3 sequence reads: CASSVMTGAVGNEQFF. In DNA form, the CDR3 reads TGTGCCAGCAGCGTAATGACAGGGGCGGTGGGTAATGAGCAGTTCTTC.

This clonotype has more than one count but fewer than ten. This rearrangement joins TRBV5-1 to TRBJ1-1; D unclear. V gave up 0 bases and J gave up 1 base, with 10 bases separating them. Germline lookup yields CDR1 SGHRS and CDR2 YFSETQ. The CDR3 covers 15 residues. The CDR3 loop is CASSLAVEANTEAFF. In nucleotides, the CDR3 is TGCGCCAGCAGCTTGGCCGTGGAGGCGAACACTGAAGCTTTCTTT.

This clonotype has a count of ten or more. At one of its ends the junction is not consistent with the germline gene, which may arise from a read error. V usage is TRBV7-2 and J usage is TRBJ1-2, with 10 bases fitting TRBD1. CDR1 SGHTA and CDR2 FQGNSA come from the germline V gene. This CDR3 is 14 amino acids long. The CDR3 sequence is CASSLIPGQGQLNF. CDR3 nucleotides: TGTGCCAGCAGCCTAATACCGGGACAGGGGCAGCTCAACTTC.

This clonotype was counted many times. The chain has TRBV3-1 and TRBJ2-6, with TRBD2 matching 7 bases. Germline V gives CDR1 LGHDT, CDR2 YNNKEL (reference sequence). Trimming at V came to 8 bases and at J to 0 bases, leaving 16 bases not matched to a gene. The CDR3 runs to 19 residues. The CDR3 DNA is TGTGCCAGCCTGGTCAGTCCCCGGACTAGTGGCTCTGGGGCCAACGTCCTGACTTTC. It yields the protein CASLVSPRTSGSGANVLTF.

In its sample, this clonotype was seen many times. This chain links TRBV6-2 or TRBV6-3 with TRBJ2-1; D is perhaps TRBD2 (5 bases). V lost 5 bases and J lost 8, with 16 bases in between. CDR1 and CDR2 from the germline V gene are MNHEY and SVGEGT. The CDR3 covers 14 residues. As DNA, the CDR3 is TGTGCCAGCAGTCCTACTAGTTCACGGGATGAGCAGTTCTTC. Translating it yields CASSPTSSRDEQFF.

This clonotype was seen ten or more times. The V gene is TRBV12-3 or TRBV12-4, the J gene TRBJ2-6, with D hard to call. V was pared by 8 bases and J by 0 bases, with 5 bases between. The CDR3 is 13 residues long. Here the CDR3 reads CASQRSGANVLTF. The CDR3 DNA is TGTGCCAGCCAGCGCTCTGGGGCCAACGTCCTGACTTTC.

V is TRBV6-6 and J is TRBJ1-2; the match to TRBD1 covers 7 bases. Trimming cost V 6 bases and J 8 bases; bases outside gene matches: 15. The CDR3 has 15 amino acids. Germline CDR1 MNHNY, CDR2 SVGAGI (reference sequence). Written as DNA, the CDR3 is TGTGCCAGCAGCCGCGTTGAGACAGGGATAGGCGGCTACACCTTC. Its protein product is CASSRVETGIGGYTF.

This clonotype was seen many times. This chain uses TRBV7-2 with TRBJ1-2; weak D call: TRBD1 (5 bases). Germline CDR1 reads SGHTA; CDR2 reads FQGNSA. This CDR3 spans 15 amino acids. The ends were cut back, 1 base at V and 3 bases at J, with 12 bases in the middle. The CDR3 loop is CASSLVATADYGYTF. CDR3 DNA: TGTGCCAGCAGCTTAGTGGCGACAGCGGACTATGGCTACACCTTC.

The chain couples TRBV20-1 to TRBJ1-5; D unresolved. Germline values: CDR1 DFQATT, CDR2 SNEGSKA (reference sequence). V lost 3 bases, J lost 7 bases, and 16 bases lay in between. The CDR3 is 14 residues long. The CDR3 coding sequence is TGCAGTGCTAGTCGCGAAAAGGGTACGCAGCCCCAGCATTTT. Its translation is CSASREKGTQPQHF.

This clonotype was counted ten times or more. This sequence joins TRBV5-5 and TRBJ2-1; 8 bases align to TRBD1. Germline CDR1 and CDR2: SGHKS and YYEKEE (reference sequence). There are 15 residues in the CDR3. J gave up 4 bases and V 5 bases, and 8 bases lay outside the gene matches. This CDR3 reads CASSRGTGNYNEQFF. The CDR3 region has the DNA TGTGCCAGCAGTCGCGGGACAGGTAATTACAATGAGCAGTTCTTC.

This clonotype was observed many times. The chain has TRBV12-3 or TRBV12-4 and TRBJ2-5; no firm D call. Between the trimmed V and J ends, which lost 1 base and 14 bases, there was a span of 17 bases. CDR3 size: 13 residues. CDR3 DNA sequence: TGTGCCAGCAGTTTAGATAGCTTCCGAGAGGTCTACTTC. It encodes CASSLDSFREVYF.

This clonotype was seen repeatedly, ten times or more. This sequence joins TRBV9 and TRBJ2-2, with 11 positions matching TRBD1. The CDR3 totals 15 residues. V trimming: 3 bases; J trimming: 6 bases; junction bases outside the gene matches: 4. Per the germline V gene, CDR1 is SGDLS and CDR2 is YYNGEE. In DNA, the CDR3 is TGTGCCAGCAGCGAGGGACAGGGGGAGGCCGGGGAGCTGTTTTTT. Encoded protein: CASSEGQGEAGELFF.

The CDR3 is CATSDSQSGGDEQYF. For the CDR3, the DNA is TGTGCCACCAGTGACTCTCAGTCGGGGGGCGACGAGCAGTACTTC. The V gene is TRBV24-1, the J gene TRBJ2-7; weak D call: TRBD2 (7 bases). Germline V lookup: CDR1 KGHDR, CDR2 SFDVKD. V lost 4 bases and J lost 5, with 17 bases in between. The CDR3 is made up of 15 amino acids.

This clonotype showed up many times. The CDR3 sequence is CASSSGGGNQPQHF. In DNA form, the CDR3 reads TGCGCCAGCAGCTCGGGGGGGGGCAATCAGCCCCAGCATTTT. This rearrangement joins TRBV5-1 to TRBJ1-5; a weak D match, TRBD1 (5 bases). V was pared by 3 bases and J by 2 bases, with 9 bases between. The CDR3 runs to 14 residues. Germline V CDR1 and CDR2: SGHRS, YFSETQ.

Concerning this clonotype itself: Since a much larger clone is just one base distant, this may be a read error. The J gene is TRBJ1-1, the V gene TRBV10-3, with D hard to call. The V end lost 10 bases, the J end lost 0 bases, and 12 bases lay between the germline ends. The CDR3 extends over 13 amino acids. Germline V CDR1 and CDR2: ENHRY, SYGVKD. The CDR3 here is CATKRGMNTEAFF. The CDR3 nucleotides read TGTGCCACAAAACGGGGAATGAACACTGAAGCTTTCTTT.

This clonotype occurred a few times. An end of the junction does not agree with germline; a read error may underlie this. This chain uses TRBV6-5 with TRBJ1-5, with 10 bases identical to TRBD1. The CDR3 spans 16 residues. In germline, CDR1 is MNHEY, CDR2 SVGAGI. CDR3 DNA: TGTGCCAGCAGTGAGACAGGGGGCAGGTCCGGGCAGCCCCAGAATTTT. Its protein is CASSETGGRSGQPQNF.

This clonotype has a count of ten or more. The rearrangement links TRBV29-1 to TRBJ1-2; 8 bases match TRBD1. J gave up 4 bases and V 7 bases, and 5 bases lay outside the gene matches. The CDR3 has 12 residues. Germline V gene data show CDR1 as SQVTM and CDR2 as ANQGSEA. CDR3 in amino acids: CSDRTGSYGYTF. CDR3 in DNA: TGCAGCGACAGGACAGGGTCCTATGGCTACACCTTC.

This clonotype has a count of ten or more. CDR3 loop: CASSQQGADYGYTF. The DNA for the CDR3 is TGTGCCAGCAGCCAACAGGGGGCGGACTATGGCTACACCTTC. This chain joins TRBV6-6 and TRBJ1-2; 9 bases line up with TRBD1. The CDR3 is 14 residues long. The germline CDR1 and CDR2 sequences are MNHNY and SVGAGI (reference sequence). Trimming removed 6 bases from V and 3 bases from J; junction bases left unmatched: 5.

There are many counts of this clonotype. CDR3 sequence (DNA): TGTGCCAGCAGCCAAGGGCTTAGGGGGGCGGAGGATGAGCAGTTCTTC. Its translation: CASSQGLRGAEDEQFF. The chain is built from TRBV3-1 and TRBJ2-1, with D perhaps being TRBD1 or TRBD2 (6 bases each). Germline values: CDR1 LGHDT, CDR2 YNNKEL (reference sequence). This CDR3 is built from 16 residues. V was cut by 1 base and J by 8 bases, with 18 bases left in between.